Listed below are T cell receptor beta chains from one sample, sequenced in a study of OX40 agonist ivuxolimab in advanced cancers. Produced via immunoSEQ multiplex PCR; TCRdb's table is partial and in-frame only. The sample carries approximately 80,000 clones, over 80% recorded once. Sequencing used CD4+ or CD8+ T cells sorted from blood, obtained in a trial of the OX40 agonist ivuxolimab. The receptors derive from an adult with an advanced solid tumor such as melanoma, head and neck, liver or kidney cancer. CDR3s include the opening cysteine and the closing phenylalanine or tryptophan. D genes are given only for firm matches. Some rows have no size entry. The others give once, few or many, or a class for an expanded clone.

V gene: TRBV11-2
clone size: .
J gene: TRBJ2-3
D gene: TRBD2
CDR3 protein: CASSGSGRVTDTQYF
CDR3 DNA: TGTGCCAGCAGCGGTAGCGGGAGGGTCACAGATACGCAGTATTTT

V gene: TRBV9
clone size: .
J gene: TRBJ2-3
D gene: TRBD2
CDR3 protein: CASSAGTSGSTDTQYF
CDR3 DNA: TGTGCCAGCAGCGCCGGGACTAGCGGGAGCACAGATACGCAGTATTTT

V gene: TRBV13
clone size: .
J gene: TRBJ1-1
D gene: .
CDR3 protein: CASSTPGTEAFF
CDR3 DNA: TGTGCCAGCAGCACCCCGGGGACTGAAGCTTTCTTT

V gene: TRBV5-8
clone size: .
J gene: TRBJ2-6
D gene: .
CDR3 protein: CASSAPGSGANVLTF
CDR3 DNA: TGTGCCAGCAGCGCCCCGGGCTCTGGGGCCAACGTCCTGACTTTC

V gene: TRBV11-3
clone size: .
J gene: TRBJ2-5
D gene: .
CDR3 protein: CASSFVKGGGQETQYF
CDR3 DNA: TGTGCCAGCAGCTTCGTTAAAGGGGGAGGGCAAGAGACCCAGTACTTC

V gene: TRBV11-2
clone size: .
J gene: TRBJ2-4
D gene: .
CDR3 protein: CASSSQPGKENIQYF
CDR3 DNA: TGTGCCAGCAGCTCCCAACCCGGGAAGGAAAACATTCAGTACTTC

V gene: TRBV14
clone size: .
J gene: TRBJ2-2
D gene: .
CDR3 protein: CASSQLTGTGELFF
CDR3 DNA: TGTGCCAGCAGCCAGTTAACTGGCACCGGGGAGCTGTTTTTT

V gene: TRBV19
clone size: once
J gene: TRBJ2-1
D gene: TRBD1
CDR3 protein: CAVRKGATYNEQFF
CDR3 DNA: TGTGCAGTAAGAAAGGGGGCCACCTACAATGAGCAGTTCTTC

V gene: TRBV10-3
clone size: .
J gene: TRBJ2-2
D gene: .
CDR3 protein: CAISESVLEAANTGELFF
CDR3 DNA: TGTGCCATCAGTGAATCCGTCTTAGAGGCCGCGAACACCGGGGAGCTGTTTTTT

V gene: TRBV27
clone size: .
J gene: TRBJ1-2
D gene: .
CDR3 protein: CASSRAGLNYGYTF
CDR3 DNA: TGTGCCAGCAGCCGGGCAGGGTTGAACTATGGCTACACCTTC

V gene: TRBV7-9
clone size: .
J gene: TRBJ1-2
D gene: .
CDR3 protein: CASSRDNYGYTF
CDR3 DNA: TGTGCCAGCAGCCGGGACAACTATGGCTACACCTTC

V gene: TRBV5-1
clone size: .
J gene: TRBJ2-1
D gene: .
CDR3 protein: CASSLDPSGNEQFF
CDR3 DNA: TGCGCCAGCAGCTTAGACCCATCCGGCAATGAGCAGTTCTTC

V gene: TRBV29-1
clone size: .
J gene: TRBJ2-2
D gene: .
CDR3 protein: CSVGGDTGELFF
CDR3 DNA: TGCAGCGTTGGAGGGGACACCGGGGAGCTGTTTTTT

V gene: TRBV5-1
clone size: .
J gene: TRBJ1-1
D gene: TRBD1
CDR3 protein: CASSPTGGRTEAFF
CDR3 DNA: TGCGCCAGCAGCCCGACAGGGGGCAGGACTGAAGCTTTCTTT

V gene: TRBV21-1
clone size: once
J gene: TRBJ1-3
D gene: .
CDR3 protein: CASSKVCSPSGNTIYF
CDR3 DNA: TGTGCCAGCAGCAAAGTCTGCTCCCCCTCTGGAAACACCATATATTTT

V gene: TRBV28
clone size: .
J gene: TRBJ1-6
D gene: .
CDR3 protein: CASSVRTDSYNSPLHF
CDR3 DNA: TGTGCCAGCAGTGTAAGGACAGACTCCTATAATTCACCCCTCCACTTT

V gene: TRBV19
clone size: .
J gene: TRBJ1-1
D gene: .
CDR3 protein: CAGKTEAFF
CDR3 DNA: TGTGCCGGTAAGACTGAAGCTTTCTTT

V gene: TRBV10-3
clone size: .
J gene: TRBJ1-2
D gene: .
CDR3 protein: CAISGTAYGYTF
CDR3 DNA: TGTGCCATCAGTGGTACAGCTTATGGCTACACCTTC

V gene: TRBV14
clone size: .
J gene: TRBJ1-2
D gene: .
CDR3 protein: CASSQSGFGYTF
CDR3 DNA: TGTGCCAGCAGCCAATCAGGGTTCGGCTACACCTTC

V gene: TRBV19
clone size: .
J gene: TRBJ2-7
D gene: TRBD2
CDR3 protein: CATRTRATSEQYF
CDR3 DNA: TGTGCCACCCGGACTAGAGCCACCTCCGAGCAGTACTTC

V gene: TRBV7-9
clone size: .
J gene: TRBJ1-1
D gene: .
CDR3 protein: CASSSLIPAGEAFF
CDR3 DNA: TGTGCCAGCAGCTCACTGATCCCGGCGGGTGAAGCTTTCTTT

V gene: TRBV6-4
clone size: .
J gene: TRBJ1-1
D gene: .
CDR3 protein: CASIGEQSFFPMNTEAFF
CDR3 DNA: TGTGCCAGCATAGGGGAACAGAGTTTTTTCCCGATGAACACTGAAGCTTTCTTT

V gene: TRBV7-6
clone size: .
J gene: TRBJ1-4
D gene: .
CDR3 protein: CASSLDIPPGEKLFF
CDR3 DNA: TGTGCCAGCAGCTTAGACATCCCCCCGGGTGAAAAACTGTTTTTT

V gene: TRBV9
clone size: .
J gene: TRBJ2-5
D gene: .
CDR3 protein: CASSGWGQETQYF
CDR3 DNA: TGTGCCAGCAGCGGGTGGGGACAAGAGACCCAGTACTTC

V gene: TRBV5-4
clone size: once
J gene: TRBJ1-1
D gene: TRBD1
CDR3 protein: CASSLGDRVLNTEAFF
CDR3 DNA: TGTGCCAGCAGCTTGGGGGACAGGGTTTTGAACACTGAAGCTTTCTTT

V gene: TRBV25-1
clone size: .
J gene: TRBJ1-1
D gene: TRBD1
CDR3 protein: CASFGQGGTEAFF
CDR3 DNA: TGTGCCAGCTTCGGACAGGGGGGCACTGAAGCTTTCTTT

V gene: TRBV19
clone size: .
J gene: TRBJ2-1
D gene: TRBD2
CDR3 protein: CASSIDRLAGGFDNEQFF
CDR3 DNA: TGTGCCAGTAGTATAGATCGACTAGCGGGAGGATTCGACAATGAGCAGTTCTTC

V gene: TRBV7-8
clone size: .
J gene: TRBJ2-3
D gene: TRBD2
CDR3 protein: CASSARLAGVTDTQYF
CDR3 DNA: TGTGCCAGCAGCGCCAGACTAGCGGGAGTGACAGATACGCAGTATTTT

V gene: TRBV18
clone size: once
J gene: TRBJ2-1
D gene: .
CDR3 protein: CASSASGTLYEQFF
CDR3 DNA: TGTGCCAGCTCAGCCTCCGGGACCCTCTATGAGCAGTTCTTC

V gene: TRBV7-2
clone size: .
J gene: TRBJ2-1
D gene: .
CDR3 protein: CASSYPLNEQFF
CDR3 DNA: TGTGCCAGCAGCTACCCCCTGAATGAGCAGTTCTTC

V gene: TRBV5-1
clone size: .
J gene: TRBJ1-2
D gene: .
CDR3 protein: CASSWAGDGYTF
CDR3 DNA: TGCGCCAGCAGCTGGGCAGGGGATGGCTACACCTTC

V gene: TRBV28
clone size: .
J gene: TRBJ2-7
D gene: TRBD2
CDR3 protein: CASRGHSGGTYEQYF
CDR3 DNA: TGTGCCAGCAGGGGACATAGCGGGGGGACCTACGAGCAGTACTTC

V gene: TRBV4-2
clone size: .
J gene: TRBJ2-1
D gene: .
CDR3 protein: CASSQVGGDYNEQFF
CDR3 DNA: TGTGCCAGCAGCCAAGTGGGCGGGGACTACAATGAGCAGTTCTTC

V gene: TRBV10-3
clone size: .
J gene: TRBJ1-1
D gene: .
CDR3 protein: CAISGNTQGEAFF
CDR3 DNA: TGTGCCATCAGTGGAAACACTCAGGGTGAAGCTTTCTTT

V gene: TRBV28
clone size: .
J gene: TRBJ1-5
D gene: .
CDR3 protein: CASTRGSGQPQHF
CDR3 DNA: TGTGCCAGCACTCGGGGGTCTGGTCAGCCCCAGCATTTT

V gene: TRBV5-1
clone size: once
J gene: TRBJ2-1
D gene: .
CDR3 protein: CASSLRREGLSSYNEQFF
CDR3 DNA: TGCGCCAGCAGCTTGAGAAGGGAAGGTCTCAGCTCCTACAATGAGCAGTTCTTC

V gene: TRBV18
clone size: .
J gene: TRBJ2-1
D gene: TRBD1
CDR3 protein: CASSPNRDSTREQFF
CDR3 DNA: TGTGCCAGCTCACCGAACCGGGACAGTACGAGAGAGCAGTTCTTC

V gene: TRBV7-3
clone size: .
J gene: TRBJ2-3
D gene: .
CDR3 protein: CASSSRSGAPSTDTQYF
CDR3 DNA: TGTGCCAGCAGCTCCCGATCGGGAGCCCCTAGCACAGATACGCAGTATTTT

V gene: TRBV6-1
clone size: .
J gene: TRBJ1-2
D gene: .
CDR3 protein: CASVWLADYGYTF
CDR3 DNA: TGTGCCAGCGTGTGGCTCGCGGACTATGGCTACACCTTC

V gene: TRBV2
clone size: .
J gene: TRBJ2-5
D gene: TRBD1
CDR3 protein: CASSGRGPGLETQYF
CDR3 DNA: TGTGCCAGCAGTGGAAGGGGGCCGGGTTTGGAGACCCAGTACTTC

V gene: TRBV6-4
clone size: .
J gene: TRBJ2-4
D gene: .
CDR3 protein: CASSHRTRIAKNIQYF
CDR3 DNA: TGTGCCAGCAGTCATCGGACCAGGATAGCCAAAAACATTCAGTACTTC

V gene: TRBV6-1
clone size: .
J gene: TRBJ2-5
D gene: TRBD2
CDR3 protein: CASSGLAGQETQYF
CDR3 DNA: TGTGCCAGCAGTGGGCTAGCGGGTCAAGAGACCCAGTACTTC